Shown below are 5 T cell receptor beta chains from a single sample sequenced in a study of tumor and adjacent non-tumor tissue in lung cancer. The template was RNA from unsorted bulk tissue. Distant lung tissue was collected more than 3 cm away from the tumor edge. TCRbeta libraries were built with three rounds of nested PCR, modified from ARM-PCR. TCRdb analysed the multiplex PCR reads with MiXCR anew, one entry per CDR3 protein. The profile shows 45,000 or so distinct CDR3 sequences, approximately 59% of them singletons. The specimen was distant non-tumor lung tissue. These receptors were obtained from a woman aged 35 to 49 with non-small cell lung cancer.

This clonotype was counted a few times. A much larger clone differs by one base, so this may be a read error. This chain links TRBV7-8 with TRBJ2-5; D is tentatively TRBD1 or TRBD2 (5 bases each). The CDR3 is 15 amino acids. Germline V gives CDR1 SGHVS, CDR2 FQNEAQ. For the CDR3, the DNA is TGTGTCAGCAGCCGAGTGGATGGGGGTCAAGAGACCCAGTACTTC. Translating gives CVSSRVDGGQETQYF.

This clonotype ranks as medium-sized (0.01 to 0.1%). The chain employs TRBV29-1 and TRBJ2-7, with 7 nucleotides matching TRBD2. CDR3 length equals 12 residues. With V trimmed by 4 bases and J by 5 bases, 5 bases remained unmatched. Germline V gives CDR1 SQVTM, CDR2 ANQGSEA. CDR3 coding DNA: TGCAGCGTTGGTACGAGCGGGAACGAGCAGTACTTC. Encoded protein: CSVGTSGNEQYF.

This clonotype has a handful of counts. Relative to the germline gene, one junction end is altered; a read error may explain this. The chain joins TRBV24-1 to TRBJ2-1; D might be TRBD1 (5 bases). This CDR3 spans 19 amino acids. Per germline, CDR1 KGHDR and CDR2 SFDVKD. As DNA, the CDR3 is TGTGCCACCAGTTATTTAGGCCCCACCGGGCTCAGGGTCCACAATGAGCAGTTCTTC. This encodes CATSYLGPTGLRVHNEQFF.

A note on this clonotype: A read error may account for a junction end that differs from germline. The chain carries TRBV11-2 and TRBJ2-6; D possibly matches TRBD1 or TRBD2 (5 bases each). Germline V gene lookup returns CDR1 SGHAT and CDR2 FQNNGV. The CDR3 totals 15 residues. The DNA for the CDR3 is TGTGCCAGCAGCGGAGAGGACTCTGGGGCCAATGTCCTGACTTTC. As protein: CASSGEDSGANVLTF.

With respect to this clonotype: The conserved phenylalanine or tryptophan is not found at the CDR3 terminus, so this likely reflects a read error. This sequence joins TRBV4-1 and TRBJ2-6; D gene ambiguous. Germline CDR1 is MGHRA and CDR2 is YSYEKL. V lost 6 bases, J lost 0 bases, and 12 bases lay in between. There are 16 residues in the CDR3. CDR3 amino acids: CASSAIRSSGANVLTI. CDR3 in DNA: TGCGCCAGCAGTGCCATTAGGAGCTCTGGGGCCAACGTCCTGACTATC.